This T cell receptor beta chain appears in the sequencing data of a study of naive and memory T cell subsets. Study-wide results and caveats: Over 90% of naive TCR sequences appeared only once after error correction, unlike memory subsets. In CD4 and CD8 cells, diversity dropped from naive through EMRA.

CMV status came from CD4+ T cell IFNgamma after overnight CMV lysate stimulation of fresh PBMCs. Of note for this clonotype: The antigen remains unidentified.

An equimolar mix of two oligonucleotides served as the beta constant-region primer for TRBC1 and TRBC2. A 12-nucleotide UMI and the SP2 primer were added to the cDNA 3' end by oligonucleotide ligation. Each CDR3 protein gets one entry after TCRdb re-called the UMI-ligation and nested PCR reads with MiXCR. In the table there are about 90,000 distinct CDR3 sequences, 5.5% to 8.5% of which are singletons. Sequencing was done on a sample of central memory CD4+ T cells from blood. The TCR was taken from a human donor in good health.

This CDR3 reads CASSSTTGGRADTQYF. For the CDR3, the DNA is TGTGCCAGCAGCTCCACCACGGGCGGGAGGGCAGATACGCAGTATTTT. The chain is built from TRBV7-9 and TRBJ2-3; 9 bases are a match to TRBD2. CDR3 size: 16 residues. The germline V gene encodes CDR1 SEHNR and CDR2 FQNEAQ (reference sequence). With 4 bases clipped from V and 4 bases from J, the junction kept 9 bases outside the gene matches.